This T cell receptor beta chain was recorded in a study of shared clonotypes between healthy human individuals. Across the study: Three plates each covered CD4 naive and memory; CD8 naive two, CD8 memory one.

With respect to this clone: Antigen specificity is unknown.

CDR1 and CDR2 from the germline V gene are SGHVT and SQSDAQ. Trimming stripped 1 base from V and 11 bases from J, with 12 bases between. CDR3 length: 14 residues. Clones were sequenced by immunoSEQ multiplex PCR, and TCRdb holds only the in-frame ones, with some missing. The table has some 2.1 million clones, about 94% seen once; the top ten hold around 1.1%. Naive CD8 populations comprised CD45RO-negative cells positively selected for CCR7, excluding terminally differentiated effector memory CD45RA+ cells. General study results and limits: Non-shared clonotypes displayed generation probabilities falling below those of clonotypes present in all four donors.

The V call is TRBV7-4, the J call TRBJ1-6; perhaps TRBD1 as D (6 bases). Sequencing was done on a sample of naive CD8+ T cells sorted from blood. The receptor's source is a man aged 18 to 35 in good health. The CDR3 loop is CASSLDRVCAPLHF. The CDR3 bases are TGTGCCAGCAGCTTAGACAGGGTTTGCGCACCCCTCCACTTT.